This T cell receptor (beta chain) was sequenced in a study of shared clonotypes between healthy human individuals. Whole-study findings and limits: Depth was large, yet rarefaction showed that sorted-subset sequencing was incomplete. Investigators expected sequencing depth to affect clonotype sharing among donors.

Trimming shortened V by 5 bases and J by 0 bases, and 22 bases separated the two germline ends. CDR1 is SEHNR, CDR2 FQNEAQ, per germline (reference sequence). This CDR3 is 18 amino acids long. Both subsets, CD45RA+ naive and CD45RA-negative memory, were split from the CD4+ cells. In regard to this clone: Antigen unknown.

The sorted-subset replicate PCRs were given around 200 ng DNA, which is 25,000 to 35,000 T cell genomes. Generated by immunoSEQ multiplex PCR, the TCRdb table keeps only in-frame clones and is missing some. There are about 2.3 million clones in the sample; 90% to 95% occur only once, and about 0.41% lies in the top ten. The rearrangement joins TRBV7-9 to TRBJ1-1; D unresolved. The specimen sequenced was naive CD4+ T cells from PBMCs. Subset noted: CD45RA+ positively selected. This receptor was taken from a man between 18 and 29 years old in good health. Some clones in this sample may be carry-over from other donors' samples. CDR3 coding DNA: TGTGCCAGCAGCGCAGGCACAAGGACCGCCACCTTGAACACTGAAGCTTTCTTT. Protein product: CASSAGTRTATLNTEAFF.